These 17 T cell receptor beta chains originate from one sample sequenced in a study of technical replicates of blood from a handful of donors. This table comes from immunoSEQ multiplex PCR, and its TCRdb copy is limited to in-frame clones, with some not included. The sample yields roughly 85,000 clones, about 94% seen once. Sequencing was performed on T cells isolated from PBMCs. Receptors originate from a human donor in good health.

The chain recombines TRBV6-5 with TRBJ1-1, with D perhaps TRBD1 (5 bases). The germline V and J ends were trimmed by 5 bases and 7 bases, with 11 bases remaining between them. This CDR3 has 12 residues. Germline V CDR1 and CDR2: MNHEY, SVGAGI. This CDR3 is CASSNPGGEAFF. The CDR3 DNA follows: TGTGCCAGCAGTAACCCGGGGGGTGAAGCTTTCTTT.

J is TRBJ2-5 and V is TRBV29-1; TRBD1 matches 9 bases. The CDR3 runs 15 residues. Germline CDR1 reads SQVTM; CDR2 reads ANQGSEA. V was clipped by 5 bases and J by 1 base; unmatched bases: 8. The CDR3 DNA reads TGCAGCGTTTGGCCCGGGACAGGGATCCAAGAGACCCAGTACTTC. Translating it yields CSVWPGTGIQETQYF. Complete variable domain (other parts from reference TRBV29-1 and TRBJ2-5): SAVISQKPSRDICQRGTSLTIQCQVDSQVTMMFWYRQQPGQSLTLIATANQGSEATYESGFVIDKFPISRPNLTFSTLTVSNMSPEDSSIYLCSVWPGTGIQETQYFGPGTRLLVL.

The chain carries TRBV27 and TRBJ2-3, with 9 bases matching TRBD1. Germline V lookup: CDR1 MNHEY, CDR2 SMNVEV (reference sequence). J gave up 4 bases and V 3 bases, and 5 bases lay outside the gene matches. CDR3 length: 15 amino acids. The chain's CDR3 is CASSFRDRVPDTQYF. CDR3 coding DNA: TGTGCCAGCAGTTTTAGGGACAGGGTACCAGATACGCAGTATTTT.

The V call is TRBV15, the J call TRBJ2-5; D gene ambiguous. Germline loops: CDR1 LNHNV, CDR2 YYDKDF (reference sequence). The V end was cut by 0 bases, the J end by 4 bases, with 3 bases between. The CDR3 contains 12 residues. In DNA form, the CDR3 reads TGTGCCACCAGCAGAGATATAGAGACCCAGTACTTC. This sequence encodes CATSRDIETQYF.

J is TRBJ2-1 and V is TRBV6-4, with 14 nucleotides matching TRBD2. Trimming at V came to 3 bases and at J to 8 bases, leaving 9 bases not matched to a gene. The CDR3 length is 17 residues. Germline V CDR1 and CDR2: MRHNA, SNTAGT. CDR3 DNA sequence: TGTGCCAGCAGTGAAATGGGGACTAGCGGGAGTATGGATGAGCAGTTCTTC. Its protein product is CASSEMGTSGSMDEQFF.

The rearrangement joins TRBV7-7 to TRBJ1-4, with 7 bases fitting TRBD1. This CDR3 spans 9 amino acids. The germline V gene encodes CDR1 SSHAT and CDR2 FNYEAQ (reference sequence). For the CDR3, the DNA is TGTGCTAGGGGGGACAGCCTGTTTTTT. Translating it yields CARGDSLFF.

The chain employs TRBV6-5 and TRBJ1-2; TRBD1 matches at 8 bases. The CDR3 consists of 14 residues. Germline values: CDR1 MNHEY, CDR2 SVGAGI. The trim removed 5 bases at V and 6 bases at J, leaving 8 bases unmatched. The CDR3 DNA reads TGTGCCAGCAGTGACCTACGGACAGGGCATGGCTACACCTTC. Its protein is CASSDLRTGHGYTF.

The chain couples TRBV6-5 to TRBJ1-2, with 7 positions matching TRBD1. CDR1 and CDR2 from the germline V gene are MNHEY and SVGAGI. After removal of 4 bases from V and 2 bases from J, the junction contained 1 base not matched to a gene. This CDR3 is 13 amino acids long. The chain's CDR3 is CASSWGQNYGYTF. CDR3 in DNA: TGTGCCAGCAGTTGGGGACAGAACTATGGCTACACCTTC.

Only a few counts were recorded for this clone. The J gene is TRBJ1-1, the V gene TRBV2; 11 bases agree with TRBD1. The V and J ends lost 6 bases and 1 base, in that order; junction bases with no gene match: 4. There are 15 residues in the CDR3. The germline gives CDR1 SNHLY, CDR2 FYNNEI. CDR3 bases: TGTGCCAGCAGGAGGGGACAGGGGGAGAACACTGAAGCTTTCTTT. Translating gives CASRRGQGENTEAFF.

This chain uses TRBV7-6 with TRBJ2-1; TRBD2 is a possible D gene (6 bases). This CDR3 contains 16 residues. V was shortened by 6 bases and J by 4 bases, with 19 bases between the two germline ends. Germline-derived CDR1 and CDR2 are SGHVS and FNYEAQ. DNA of the CDR3: TGTGCCAGCAGTCGGACGAACGCGGGGCTATACAATGAGCAGTTCTTC. This codes for CASSRTNAGLYNEQFF.

The rearrangement uses TRBV10-2 and TRBJ2-2; no clear D gene. The germline CDR1 and CDR2 sequences are WSHSY and SAAADI. CDR3 size: 14 residues. The V end lost 6 bases, the J end lost 3 bases, and 11 bases lay between the germline ends. The DNA for the CDR3 is TGCGCCAGCAGCCGCGGTGTATACACCGGGGAGCTGTTTTTT. It yields the protein CASSRGVYTGELFF.

The chain combines TRBV19 with TRBJ2-1; D call uncertain. CDR3 length equals 13 residues. V lost 6 bases, J lost 3 bases, and 9 bases lay in between. Germline values: CDR1 LNHDA, CDR2 SQIVND (reference sequence). The chain's CDR3 is CASSRQNYNEQFF. The CDR3, as DNA: TGTGCCAGTAGCAGGCAGAACTACAATGAGCAGTTCTTC.

The chain is built from TRBV19 and TRBJ1-1; tentative D call: TRBD1 (6 bases). Trimming stripped 4 bases from V and 1 base from J, with 13 bases between. The CDR3 is made up of 15 amino acids. From germline, CDR1 is LNHDA and CDR2 SQIVND (reference sequence). The CDR3 sequence: CASSTITTGNTEAFF. CDR3 in DNA: TGTGCCAGTAGTACAATAACGACAGGGAACACTGAAGCTTTCTTT.

This clone occurred a few times. J is TRBJ2-1 and V is TRBV6-1; D is uncertain. CDR3 size: 15 residues. Germline V lookup: CDR1 MNHNS, CDR2 SASEGT. V was cut by 6 bases and J by 8 bases, with 20 bases left in between. The CDR3 protein is CASRVDSPTIHEQFF. The CDR3, as DNA: TGTGCCAGCAGAGTTGATAGCCCCACCATACATGAGCAGTTCTTC.

In its sample, this clone was seen once. The V call is TRBV5-4, the J call TRBJ1-2; tentatively, D is TRBD1 (5 bases). The V and J ends lost 4 bases and 6 bases respectively, with 19 bases between them. The germline CDR1 and CDR2 sequences are SGHNT and YYREEE (reference sequence). The CDR3 spans 15 residues. The DNA of the CDR3 is TGTGCCAGCAGCCACCCTCCAGGGATCCTGGATGGCTACACCTTC. Residues: CASSHPPGILDGYTF.

This clone was seen a single time. The J gene is TRBJ1-2, the V gene TRBV28, with TRBD1 matching 7 bases. V was clipped by 8 bases and J by 4 bases; unmatched bases: 13. Germline CDR1 and CDR2: MDHEN and SYDVKM. The CDR3 has 15 residues. CDR3 amino acids: CASGLSAPGGYGYTF. CDR3 sequence (DNA): TGTGCCAGCGGGCTCTCGGCTCCAGGGGGCTATGGCTACACCTTC.

The chain carries TRBV5-4 and TRBJ2-7, with 10 bases fitting TRBD2. Germline lookup yields CDR1 SGHNT and CDR2 YYREEE (reference sequence). V was clipped by 4 bases and J by 2 bases; unmatched bases: 6. The CDR3 spans 15 residues. CDR3 region: CASSTRTSGTYEQYF. The CDR3 DNA is TGTGCCAGCAGCACAAGGACTAGCGGTACCTACGAGCAGTACTTC. The full variable domain, its missing parts supplied by reference TRBV5-4 and TRBJ2-7, is ETGVTQSPTHLIKTRGQQVTLRCSSQSGHNTVSWYQQALGQGPQFIFQYYREEENGRGNFPPRFSGLQFPNYSSELNVNALELDDSALYLCASSTRTSGTYEQYFGPGTRLTVT.